Sequencing of this TCR beta chain was carried out in a study of blood T cell repertoires in COVID-19. The ends were cut back, 7 bases at V and 0 bases at J, with 16 bases in the middle. Germline V gene sequence: CDR1 LNHDA, CDR2 SQIVND (reference sequence). The CDR3 is 16 amino acids. Profiling relied on immunoSEQ multiplex PCR, and the TCRdb table lists in-frame clones only, not all of them. The sample has some 96,000 clones, over 75% seen once. This receptor was taken from a man between 60 and 75 years old with acute or convalescent COVID-19. Sequenced input: peripheral blood. The V gene is TRBV19, the J gene TRBJ1-3; D is ambiguous. The CDR3 loop is CASTPPPASSGNTIYF. Here the CDR3 DNA reads TGTGCCAGTACCCCACCCCCAGCGTCCTCTGGAAACACCATATATTTT.